This T cell receptor (beta chain) comes out of a study of T cell repertoires in ileal Crohn's disease (dated by TCRdb to about 2019). The study in broad terms: The median duration of disease was approximately 7.9 years, and at the time of surgery roughly a third of patients were active smokers. All patients had surgery for a complication: stricturing disease in about 60% and penetrating disease in 39%. About half of the patients received postoperative therapy: about a dozen received thiopurines and around 19 received anti-TNF agents. M6 samples were neoterminal ileum biopsies taken at postoperative colonoscopy. TCR repertoire analysis was done in some 55 Crohn's disease patients from a prospective multicentre cohort. The study ran alongside a multicentre cohort designed to identify predictors of early endoscopic recurrence after ileocolonic resection. Endoscopic postoperative recurrence was defined by a Rutgeerts score above i0. A total of roughly 170 mucosal samples from roughly 60 patients were sequenced, with samples obtained at several locations on the surgical specimen and at postoperative endoscopy.

The meaning of the sample's time point label: neoterminal ileum biopsy at postoperative endoscopy, about 6 months after surgery. Adults with ileal or ileocolonic Crohn's disease for whom ileocolonic resection was indicated were considered eligible. Before DNA extraction, whole ileal mucosal biopsies were kept frozen at -80 degrees C. Genomic DNA was extracted from frozen whole biopsies with a TRizol-based method and quantified on a NanoDrop 2000 spectrophotometer. Comments on this clone: It lacks a known antigen. Base qualities were left out, and no much larger clone turns up one base away.

Roughly 500 nanograms of biopsy DNA per sample were submitted for commercial TCRB immunosequencing. A two-step, amplification bias-controlled multiplex PCR was used by Adaptive Biotechnology to amplify CDR3 regions from genomic DNA. Primers for every V and J gene segment were used in the first PCR, and barcodes and Illumina adapters were added in the second PCR. An Illumina instrument was used to sequence the CDR3 libraries. The paper's processing steps were these. The analysis drew on both the pipelines supplied by the vendor and custom analysis of the raw data in R/Bioconductor running R version 3.3.0. Clonality, which ranges from 0 to 1, was calculated as the inverse of the normalised Shannon entropy across all productive clones. High-frequency clones were defined as the share of the repertoire occupied by the top 100 clones, with only clones passing a 95% confidence test being retained. Repertoire diversity was measured with the Simpson index, and overlap between samples was measured with the Morisita-Horn index. TCRdb holds this immuneACCESS table with in-frame rearrangements only. Some clones are missing; in checked studies, unresolved V genes explain under half, and the rest has no known cause. The V and J calls and clone size come from that table; D and trimming were worked out from the DNA. The sample table shows about 62,000 clones, and around 90% are seen once. The ten top clones hold about 2.1% of the sample.

V lost 7 bases and J lost 3 bases; the stretch between them is 13 bases long. The germline V gene sets CDR1 to SQVTM and CDR2 to ANQGSEA. CDR3 length: 12 amino acids, cysteine to phenylalanine. Left in the record is the CDR3 DNA by itself, 36 bases read in frame from the first base. What the research found in general, with its limitations: Higher high-frequency clone percentages at surgery were associated with endoscopic recurrence; all patients with clonality above 26.8% (18/57) had recurrence. Only a subgroup of patients, of unstated size, had mucosal CD4 and CD8 T cells sorted and sequenced. Patients who were active smokers at surgery had a significantly higher proportion of clonal expansions than non-smokers (around 24% vs 18%, p=0.02). Compared with CD4 T cells, sorted CD8 T cells contained more high-frequency clones, which suggests that the mucosal expansions were mostly CD8. Within the first year after surgery, the timing of postoperative endoscopy varied, and the median delay was around 6.7 months.

The sequence joins TRBV29-1 to TRBJ2-7, with TRBD2 perhaps the D gene, on 5 matching bases. Sequences were obtained from ileal tissue. The source is an adult with Crohn's disease. The nucleotide sequence is TGCAGCGCCCGAGGGCAGTTCTACGAGCAGTACTTC. Protein translation: CSARGQFYEQYF.